Following are 6 T cell receptor beta chains from one sample sequenced in a study of CD8+ T cells in alopecia areata. RNA extraction was followed by reverse transcription into cDNA, which acted as the sequencing template. Clones were sequenced by immunoSEQ multiplex PCR, and TCRdb holds only the in-frame ones, with some missing. The top ten clones hold 0.99% of a sample with over 120,000 clones, approximately 50% of them seen once. The starting material was CD4+ T cells sorted from blood, obtained at week 0. These receptors came from a human donor with alopecia areata.

This clone was observed a handful of times. The germline gene is not matched at one end of the junction; a read error may be the cause. V is TRBV30 and J is TRBJ2-3, with D possibly matching TRBD2 (7 bases). Germline V lookup: CDR1 GTSNPN, CDR2 SVGIG (reference sequence). The CDR3 sequence is 10 residues long. The CDR3 region is CAWARGRESF. The CDR3 DNA is TGTGCCTGGGCCCGGGGGCGGGAGAGTTTT.

The chain couples TRBV18 to TRBJ2-7; a possible D gene is TRBD2 (6 bases). The V and J ends lost 5 bases and 2 bases respectively, with 13 bases between them. There are 14 residues in the CDR3. Germline assignment: CDR1 KGHSH and CDR2 LQKENI. The CDR3 reads CASSSRLETYEQYF. CDR3 nucleotides: TGTGCCAGCTCATCGAGACTAGAAACCTACGAGCAGTACTTC.

J is TRBJ1-3 and V is TRBV29-1, with 7 bases fitting TRBD1. The CDR3 loop spans 13 amino acids. Per the germline V gene, CDR1 is SQVTM and CDR2 is ANQGSEA. The ends lost 4 bases at V and 4 bases at J; junction bases unmatched: 4. The CDR3 sequence: CSVAEQGGNTIYF. In DNA, the CDR3 is TGCAGCGTTGCGGAACAGGGGGGAAACACCATATATTTT.

This clone was counted once. V and J are TRBV2 and TRBJ2-6; tentative D call: TRBD2 (6 bases). The length of the CDR3 is 14 residues. CDR1 is SNHLY, CDR2 FYNNEI, per germline. V was shortened by 8 bases and J by 1 base, with 9 bases between the two germline ends. CDR3: CASRGNSGANVLTF. In DNA, the CDR3 is TGTGCCAGCCGCGGGAATTCTGGGGCCAACGTCCTGACTTTC.

The table lists this clone with a few counts. CDR3 in amino acids: CSVATYQETQYF. CDR3 nucleotides: TGCAGCGTTGCTACATACCAAGAGACCCAGTACTTC. This chain joins TRBV29-1 and TRBJ2-5, with unresolved D. The CDR3 extends over 12 amino acids. The V gene lost 4 bases and the J gene lost 0 bases, with 6 bases spanning the gap. CDR1 is SQVTM and CDR2 is ANQGSEA in the germline V gene.

This chain joins TRBV29-1 and TRBJ1-1; weak D call: TRBD1 (5 bases). The CDR3 runs to 14 residues. Trimming shortened V by 3 bases and J by 0 bases, and 11 bases separated the two germline ends. Looked up from germline, CDR1 is SQVTM and CDR2 is ANQGSEA. CDR3 DNA: TGCAGCGTTGATGAGGGGCTCATGAACACTGAAGCTTTCTTT. Translating it yields CSVDEGLMNTEAFF.